The 10 T cell receptor beta chains given below trace back to one sample, sequenced in a study of blood T cells in healthy people across ages. A second roughly 6 to 12 cycle PCR used barcoded and J-beta primers. TCRdb re-called the 5' RACE reads with MiXCR, one entry per CDR3 protein. The sample lists approximately 730,000 distinct CDR3 sequences; around 46% were seen once. The sequenced material came from blood. All receptors derive from a woman between 55 and 75 years old in good health.

V usage is TRBV15 and J usage is TRBJ2-7; 8 bases align to TRBD1. Germline loops: CDR1 LNHNV, CDR2 YYDKDF (reference sequence). There are 14 residues in the CDR3. With V trimmed by 4 bases and J by 6 bases, 8 bases remained unmatched. CDR3 in amino acids: CATSNRTGRGEQYF. The CDR3 DNA reads as TGTGCCACCAGCAACCGGACAGGGAGAGGCGAGCAGTACTTC. Using reference TRBV15 and TRBJ2-7 for the parts outside the CDR3, the full variable domain is DAMVIQNPRYQVTQFGKPVTLSCSQTLNHNVMYWYQQKSSQAPKLLFHYYDKDFNNEADTPDNFQSRRPNTSFCFLDIRSPGLGDTAMYLCATSNRTGRGEQYFGPGTRLTVT.

This clonotype was seen only a few times. The J gene is TRBJ2-3, the V gene TRBV20-1; 12 nucleotides match TRBD2. This CDR3 contains 15 residues. CDR1 and CDR2 (germline): DFQATT, SNEGSKA (reference sequence). The CDR3 sequence is CSVTSGRLGADTQYF. In DNA form, the CDR3 reads TGCAGCGTAACTAGCGGGAGGTTAGGGGCAGATACGCAGTATTTT.

The chain employs TRBV7-2 and TRBJ2-7; maybe TRBD1 (5 bases). The tail of the sequence fits TRBJ2-5 better, so the J call may be wrong. Germline V lookup: CDR1 SGHTA, CDR2 FQGNSA. The CDR3 consists of 15 residues. The CDR3 coding sequence is TGTGCCAGCAGCTCCCTAGGGGCGCTCTCCGAGACCCAGTACTTC. Its protein is CASSSLGALSETQYF.

The chain uses TRBV6-6 and TRBJ1-1; D unresolved. The V gene's germline CDR1 is MNHNY and CDR2 SVGAGI (reference sequence). This CDR3 contains 12 residues. V was shortened by 1 base and J by 8 bases, with 8 bases between the two germline ends. CDR3 DNA sequence: TGTGCCAGCAGTTACTACGGGGAAGAAGCTTTCTTT. Amino acid sequence: CASSYYGEEAFF.

The chain recombines TRBV7-9 with TRBJ2-7; D remains unclear. This CDR3 is 14 amino acids long. The ends were cut back, 2 bases at V and 5 bases at J, with 13 bases in the middle. Germline V gene sequence: CDR1 SEHNR, CDR2 FQNEAQ (reference sequence). CDR3 bases: TGTGCCAGCAGCTTAAACGGAGATGGCAACGAGCAGTACTTC. Translation: CASSLNGDGNEQYF.

The chain recombines TRBV21-1 with TRBJ1-5; TRBD1 was called by the table and not checked on the DNA. TRBV21-1 is a pseudogene. This CDR3 region has 16 residues. CDR3 sequence: CASKKGDRAHGQPQHF. The CDR3 DNA sequence: TGTGCCAGCAAGAAAGGGGACAGGGCCCATGGTCAGCCCCAGCATTTT.

J is TRBJ2-1 and V is TRBV7-2; unclear D gene. There are 15 residues in the CDR3. Germline V gene lookup returns CDR1 SGHTA and CDR2 FQGNSA. Trimming shortened V by 0 bases and J by 12 bases, and 18 bases separated the two germline ends. The CDR3 sequence is CASSLAQPAVEGQFF. In DNA form, the CDR3 reads TGTGCCAGCAGCTTAGCGCAACCAGCTGTAGAAGGGCAGTTCTTC.

This chain links TRBV5-1 with TRBJ2-3; TRBD2 agrees at 14 bases. V trimming: 4 bases; J trimming: 7 bases; junction bases outside the gene matches: 5. Per the germline V gene, CDR1 is SGHRS and CDR2 is YFSETQ. The CDR3 spans 15 residues. CDR3 region: CASSQTSGGAHTQYF. Written as DNA, the CDR3 is TGCGCCAGCAGCCAGACTAGCGGGGGGGCGCATACGCAGTATTTT.

The chain recombines TRBV7-3 with TRBJ1-1; no definite D call. This CDR3 has 13 amino acids. The V and J ends lost 0 bases and 6 bases respectively, with 8 bases between them. CDR1 is SGHTA, CDR2 FQGTGA, per germline. CDR3 amino acids: CASSLTFQSEAFF. DNA of the CDR3: TGTGCCAGCAGCTTAACGTTTCAGTCTGAAGCTTTCTTT. Drawing the rest from reference TRBV7-3 and TRBJ1-1, the complete variable domain is GAGVSQTPSNKVTEKGKYVELRCDPISGHTALYWYRQSLGQGPEFLIYFQGTGAADDSGLPNDRFFAVRPEGSVSTLKIQRTERGDSAVYLCASSLTFQSEAFFGQGTRLTVV.

This clonotype was observed once. This clone may be a read error of a much larger clone one base away. The V call is TRBV24-1, the J call TRBJ2-1, with a weak D call TRBD2 (6 bases). CDR1 and CDR2 from the germline V gene are KGHDR and SFDVKD. Trimming stripped 3 bases from V and 9 bases from J, with 8 bases between. The CDR3 loop spans 12 amino acids. The DNA for the CDR3 is TGTGCCACCAGTGATGGGGGGTCTGAGCAGTTCTTC. Its translation: CATSDGGSEQFF.